Each of the 17 T cell receptor beta chains below was sequenced from the same sample in a study of blood T cell repertoires in COVID-19. Sequencing used immunoSEQ multiplex PCR; TCRdb keeps in-frame clones, though not all of them. Of under 250,000 clones in the sample, just over 85% are singletons; the top ten hold roughly 11%. The sample was peripheral blood. The receptors stem from a man aged 50-59 years with COVID-19, enrolled during active disease.

The J gene is TRBJ2-5, the V gene TRBV10-3; 7 nucleotides align to TRBD2. V shed 6 bases and J 2 bases; nucleotides not matched to a gene: 9. The CDR3 extends over 15 amino acids. The germline V gene encodes CDR1 ENHRY and CDR2 SYGVKD. CDR3 nucleotide sequence: TGTGCCATCAGAGCAGCCCTTAGCGGGCAAGAGACCCAGTACTTC. Translated: CAIRAALSGQETQYF.

V and J are TRBV5-8 and TRBJ2-1, with a tentative D call TRBD1 (6 bases). The CDR3 totals 16 residues. V was clipped by 0 bases and J by 9 bases, with 19 bases between them. Germline lookup yields CDR1 SGHTS and CDR2 YDEGEE. The CDR3 nucleotides are TGTGCCAGCAGCTTGGATATGCGGACAGTGTTTATTGAGCAGTTCTTC. The encoded protein is CASSLDMRTVFIEQFF.

This clone has only one observation. The V call is TRBV27, the J call TRBJ1-2; 7 bases map to TRBD1. This CDR3 spans 15 amino acids. Trimming removed 5 bases from V and 0 bases from J; junction bases left unmatched: 6. Germline V CDR1 and CDR2: MNHEY, SMNVEV (reference sequence). CDR3 nucleotides: TGTGCCAGCAGTAACCAGGGGGGCCCTAACTATGGCTACACCTTC. This encodes CASSNQGGPNYGYTF.

This chain joins TRBV6-5 and TRBJ2-7, with a weak D call TRBD1 (5 bases). CDR3 length: 13 amino acids. The germline CDR1 and CDR2 sequences are MNHEY and SVGAGI. Trimming stripped 4 bases from V and 2 bases from J, with 9 bases between. CDR3 sequence: CASSSTATYEQYF. DNA for the CDR3: TGTGCCAGCAGTTCGACAGCAACCTACGAGCAGTACTTC.

The V call is TRBV24-1, the J call TRBJ2-3, with TRBD1 matching 10 bases. Trimming took 2 bases from V and 6 from J; bases not matched to a gene: 4. Germline V gene sequence: CDR1 KGHDR, CDR2 SFDVKD. The CDR3 has 15 residues. The DNA for the CDR3 is TGTGCCACCAGTGATTCAAGGACAGGGGGGGATACGCAGTATTTT. Residues: CATSDSRTGGDTQYF.

The chain has TRBV24-1 and TRBJ2-3; the D gene is possibly TRBD2 (5 bases). This CDR3 is 15 amino acids long. The germline V gene encodes CDR1 KGHDR and CDR2 SFDVKD. The V gene lost 3 bases and the J gene lost 6 bases, with 15 bases spanning the gap. This CDR3 reads CATSDPGLAGDTQYF. The CDR3 coding sequence is TGTGCCACCAGTGATCCTGGTCTGGCGGGTGATACGCAGTATTTT.

Only a few counts were recorded for this clone. At one end, the junction sequence differs from germline, possibly due to a read error. This chain connects TRBV12-3 or TRBV12-4 to TRBJ2-1; a weak D match, TRBD2 (7 bases). This CDR3 is 13 amino acids long. The CDR3 bases are TGTGCCAGCAGTTTACGAGGGGGGGGGTCGCGGATCTTC. This encodes CASSLRGGGSRIF.

This clone has just one count. This CDR3 reads CASSYRGLAGGRHDRDTQYF. CDR3 coding DNA: TGTGCCAGCAGTTACCGGGGACTAGCGGGGGGGAGGCACGATAGAGATACGCAGTATTTT. The chain combines TRBV6-2 or TRBV6-3 with TRBJ2-3; 16 positions agree with TRBD2. This CDR3 has 20 residues. With V trimmed by 2 bases and J by 5 bases, 13 bases remained unmatched. In germline, CDR1 is MNHEY, CDR2 SVGEGT.

The chain couples TRBV28 to TRBJ1-2; 10 nucleotides align to TRBD1. V lost 4 bases, J lost 4 bases, and 6 bases stayed unmatched. Germline loops: CDR1 MDHEN, CDR2 SYDVKM. The CDR3 extends over 15 amino acids. This CDR3 reads CASSSNRDRGYGYTF. The DNA for the CDR3 is TGTGCCAGCAGTTCGAACCGGGACAGGGGCTATGGCTACACCTTC.

On this clone: An end of the junction does not agree with germline; a read error may underlie this. The rearrangement uses TRBV7-2 and TRBJ1-2; no clear D. The CDR3 consists of 11 residues. CDR1 and CDR2 from the germline V gene are SGHTA and FQGNSA. CDR3 in DNA: TGTGCCAGCAGCTTGTGGCCTGAGACAATCTTC. Translating gives CASSLWPETIF.

This clone has ten or more counts. The rearrangement joins TRBV5-4 to TRBJ1-2; perhaps TRBD1 as D (6 bases). The CDR3 covers 13 residues. Trimming cost V 0 bases and J 6 bases, with 9 bases left between them. CDR1 is SGHNT, CDR2 YYREEE, per germline (reference sequence). The CDR3 loop reads CASSLAGVDGYTF. In DNA, the CDR3 is TGTGCCAGCAGCTTGGCAGGGGTCGATGGCTACACCTTC.

This clone was counted once. The V gene is TRBV11-1, the J gene TRBJ1-4; TRBD1 matches 7 bases. This CDR3 contains 14 residues. J was trimmed by 7 bases and V by 3 bases; bases with no gene match: 5. CDR1 is SGHAT and CDR2 is FQDESV in the germline V gene (reference sequence). The CDR3 is CASSLNRGSEKLFF. The CDR3 bases are TGTGCCAGCAGCTTGAACAGGGGTTCTGAAAAACTGTTTTTT.

The chain carries TRBV9 and TRBJ1-2; D remains ambiguous. V dropped 1 base and J dropped 1 base, with 11 bases sitting between them. The CDR3 is 15 amino acids. Looked up from germline, CDR1 is SGDLS and CDR2 is YYNGEE. CDR3 DNA: TGTGCCAGCAGCGTAACAGCCCAGAATAACTATGGCTACACCTTC. This sequence encodes CASSVTAQNNYGYTF.

This clone was seen a handful of times. The V and J genes are TRBV20-1 and TRBJ1-5; 10 nucleotides line up with TRBD1. This CDR3 comprises 14 residues. Germline CDR1 is DFQATT and CDR2 is SNEGSKA (reference sequence). The V gene end was trimmed by 3 bases and the J gene end by 6 bases; junction bases not matched to a gene: 5. The CDR3 nucleotides read TGCAGTGCTAGTCCCGGGACAGGGGTTCAGCCCCAGCATTTT. Translated: CSASPGTGVQPQHF.

This rearrangement joins TRBV28 to TRBJ1-1; D is unresolved. Trimming removed 2 bases at V and 0 bases at J, with 7 bases between. The length of the CDR3 is 14 residues. Germline lookup yields CDR1 MDHEN and CDR2 SYDVKM. The CDR3 bases are TGTGCCAGCAGTTTAGGGAGCATGAACACTGAAGCTTTCTTT. Its translation: CASSLGSMNTEAFF. Filled out from reference TRBV28 and TRBJ1-1, the complete variable domain reads DVKVTQSSRYLVKRTGEKVFLECVQDMDHENMFWYRQDPGLGLRLIYFSYDVKMKEKGDIPEGYSVSREKKERFSLILESASTNQTSMYLCASSLGSMNTEAFFGQGTRLTVV.

The chain carries TRBV2 and TRBJ1-4, with D tentatively TRBD1 (6 bases). The CDR3 is 15 amino acids. Trimming pared 6 bases from V and 0 bases from J, leaving 11 bases between. Germline V CDR1 and CDR2: SNHLY, FYNNEI. CDR3 nucleotides: TGTGCCAGCAGGAGGCAGGGGTCAACTAATGAAAAACTGTTTTTT. Translation gives CASRRQGSTNEKLFF. The full variable domain, its missing parts supplied by reference TRBV2 and TRBJ1-4, is EPEVTQTPSHQVTQMGQEVILRCVPISNHLYFYWYRQILGQKVEFLVSFYNNEISEKSEIFDDQFSVERPDGSNFTLKIRSTKLEDSAMYFCASRRQGSTNEKLFFGSGTQLSVL.

The chain links TRBV7-6 to TRBJ1-6; 7 bases agree with TRBD1. The CDR3 consists of 15 residues. V dropped 4 bases and J dropped 11; count of bases not matched to a gene: 11. Germline V CDR1 and CDR2: SGHVS, FNYEAQ. CDR3 nucleotide sequence: TGTGCCAGCAGCTCAGGGTACAGGGGACGAGCACCCCTCCACTTT. Encoded protein: CASSSGYRGRAPLHF.